This TCR beta chain was obtained from a study of T cell changes during pregnancy in multiple sclerosis. TCRdb's table, derived via immunoSEQ multiplex PCR, lists solely in-frame clones and lacks some. The data hold about 32,000 clones, with 90% to 95% observed a single time. The V segment lost 6 bases and the J segment 3 bases; nucleotides outside the gene matches: 7. CDR1 and CDR2 (germline): KGHSH, LQKENI. This CDR3 has 15 amino acids. The TCR originated in a female donor with multiple sclerosis, enrolled in a pregnancy study. Sequenced material: CD4+ T cells from peripheral blood mononuclear cells, taken in the second trimester of pregnancy. The J gene is TRBJ2-3, the V gene TRBV18; 9 bases are a match to TRBD1. The CDR3 DNA is TGTGCCAGCTCGTTGGCCGGGACAGGGACAGATACGCAGTATTTT. This encodes CASSLAGTGTDTQYF.